This T cell receptor beta chain emerged from a study of blood T cell repertoires in COVID-19. As for the study in general: COVID-19 samples collected from the United States, Italy and Spain covered acute and convalescent phases. From T cells, B-cell-depleted T cells, or PBMCs came the material, which was cDNA or gDNA.

The V and J ends lost 2 bases and 2 bases, in that order; junction bases with no gene match: 9. The CDR3 is made up of 16 amino acids. Germline CDR1 and CDR2: SGHRS and YFSETQ. In the original workflow: Scientists estimated how many nucleated cells there were by amplifying reference gene primers. Measured with immunoSEQ multiplex PCR; TCRdb has only the in-frame clones, and not every one. D and trimming come from the DNA, and the V and J calls and clone size come from that table. The sample consists of 55,000 to 60,000 clones, more than 75% of them appearing once. This sequence was found in a man aged 40-55 years with active COVID-19. This rearrangement joins TRBV5-1 to TRBJ2-5; the match to TRBD2 covers 7 bases. The sample was peripheral blood. CDR3 DNA sequence: TGCGCCAGCAGCTTCGGTGGGAGGGCAGGGCAAGAGACCCAGTACTTC. Translated: CASSFGGRAGQETQYF.